The 2 T cell receptor beta chains below all came from one sample that was sequenced in a study of beta chain features in type 1 diabetes. Isolated RNA was reverse transcribed in full, so expressed TCRB transcripts were sequenced. Only in-frame clones appear in the TCRdb table, and some are missing; sequencing was by immunoSEQ multiplex PCR. The sample shows hundreds of thousands of clones, 11% to 15% of them seen only once. The antigens for these receptors are not known. Findings of the study overall: TCRB CDR3s were moderately but significantly shorter in Type 1 diabetes patients in all four CD4+ subsets.

The sample comprised naive CD4+ T cells from blood. The receptors derive from a man younger than 30 with type 1 diabetes.

The genes are TRBV4-1 and TRBJ2-1; D perhaps matches TRBD2 (5 bases). Germline assignment: CDR1 MGHRA and CDR2 YSYEKL. The V and J ends lost 0 bases and 7 bases respectively, with 16 bases between them. This CDR3 has 16 amino acids. DNA for the CDR3: TGCGCCAGCAGCCAAGATCTGTGGACTCCTTGGAATGAGCAGTTCTTC. Protein sequence: CASSQDLWTPWNEQFF.

The genes are TRBV5-1 and TRBJ1-2; D is uncertain. The V gene lost 3 bases and the J gene lost 7 bases, with 19 bases spanning the gap. The CDR3 consists of 15 residues. Looked up from germline, CDR1 is SGHRS and CDR2 is YFSETQ. The CDR3 loop reads CASSSDDPIWGGYTF. The CDR3 coding sequence is TGCGCCAGCAGCTCTGACGACCCCATCTGGGGTGGCTACACCTTC. Supplemented by reference TRBV5-1 and TRBJ1-2, the full variable domain reads KAGVTQTPRYLIKTRGQQVTLSCSPISGHRSVSWYQQTPGQGLQFLFEYFSETQRNKGNFPGRFSGRQFSNSRSEMNVSTLELGDSALYLCASSSDDPIWGGYTFGSGTRLTVV.